This TCR beta chain was obtained from a study of cytomegalovirus exposure and HLA in healthy donors. Donors showed nominal health when sampled, although they likely had unrecorded immune exposures. Trimming removed 0 bases at V and 11 bases at J, with 14 bases between. Germline CDR1 is SGHTS and CDR2 is YDEGEE. The CDR3 contains 13 residues. There are a few counts of this clone. PCR used 60 Vbeta primers and 13 Jbeta primers. Sequenced by immunoSEQ multiplex PCR; TCRdb stores in-frame clones only, minus some. The table shows some 110,000 clones, with 70% to 75% occurring only once. The chain employs TRBV5-8 and TRBJ1-1; no definite D call. Input material: PBMCs. The receptor's source is a man aged 40-49 years in good health and CMV-seronegative. The CDR3, as DNA: TGTGCCAGCAGCTTGGCCCAAGCGGTGGAGGCTTTCTTT. Residues: CASSLAQAVEAFF.